This record looks at one T cell receptor beta chain sequence and its context. The antigen is not known. The immunoSEQ assay was version 4, run in survey mode. The repertoire was sequenced with immunoSEQ multiplex PCR; TCRdb's copy has only in-frame clones and lacks some. This sample has 50,000 to 65,000 clones, with 70% to 75% found just once. The data originate from a study of persistence of HIV-infected CD4 T cells. In the study overall: Isolated cells were CMV- and HIV-1 Gag-responding CD4+ T cells. General observations from the study: The rare CMV-responding cells with HIV-1 proviruses were not separately TCR-sequenced. CMV- and Gag-responding cells had lower TCRbeta richness than CD3/CD28-responding cells.

Cells were stimulated with overlapping HIV-1 Gag 15-mer peptides. Sorted nonresponding memory CD4+ T cells were CD40L-negative, CD69-negative, CD45RO-high. For approximately 20 hours, CD8-depleted PBMCs received anti-CD28/CD49d costimulation, a CD40-blocking antibody and enfuvirtide. This TCR was sampled from an adult man with HIV who was CMV-seropositive. The sample consisted of CD4+ T cells sorted from PBMCs after approximately 20-hour stimulation, taken from a patient who received antiretroviral therapy.

This CDR3 is CASSSLSLLGGNQPQHF. The CDR3, as DNA: TGTGCCAGCAGCTCCCTCAGCCTGCTTGGCGGCAATCAGCCCCAGCATTTT. The V and J genes are TRBV21-1 and TRBJ1-5. TRBV21-1 is designated a pseudogene. This CDR3 spans 17 amino acids.